This T cell receptor beta chain was retrieved from a study of monozygotic twins with inflammatory bowel disease (dated by TCRdb to between 2018 and 2021). The study in broad terms: A total of roughly 28 monozygotic twin pairs were included in the full study, comprising nine German pairs (four IBD-concordant, five IBD-discordant) and 19 IBD-discordant Danish pairs. Disease-associated traits were sought mainly through comparisons between IBD patients and their genetically identical healthy co-twins within discordant pairs. Each individual had, on average, about 151 000 unique TCRalpha sequences and 181 000 unique TCRbeta sequences available for analysis. Overall study outcomes, separate from this receptor: Measured by the inverse Simpson index, TCRbeta repertoire diversity was lower in IBD patients than in their healthy co-twins. IBD patients shared fewer clonotypes with other individuals than healthy twins did, most markedly in patients showing signs of disease activity. No single strong signal or clonotype linked to IBD turned up in the results, so the idea that one exists was not supported. Distinction between different T cell subtypes could not be achieved in the analysis. No difference in repertoire similarity was observed between concordant and discordant twins, possibly owing to limited statistical power. Differing immunosuppressive treatments among patients may have added background noise and inter-individual variability to the repertoires.

From each donor, an approximately 2.5 ml peripheral blood sample was drawn into PAXgene tubes and stored at -80 degrees C. Without T cell sorting, total RNA was isolated from whole blood using the PAXgene blood miRNA kit on an automated QIAcube. Peripheral blood from monozygotic twin pairs concordant or discordant for inflammatory bowel disease was subjected to deep TCRalpha and TCRbeta repertoire profiling with unique molecular barcoding. Smoking habits were recorded for all twin pairs, and each individual was classified as a current, former or never smoker. From cysteine to phenylalanine, the CDR3 is 12 amino acids long. No DNA is listed. Library construction relied on 5' RACE. Each TCR library was prepared from about 3.5 ug of total RNA. For each sample, cDNA was synthesized in eight separate reactions using SMARTScribe reverse transcriptase. During cDNA synthesis, template switching introduced unique molecular identifiers that contained a 6-nucleotide sample barcode. Two nested PCRs of approximately 16 and 10 cycles amplified the TCRalpha and TCRbeta cDNA, and bead purification followed each PCR. Before amplification, the cDNA was treated with uracil DNA-glycosylase and purified using the QIAquick PCR purification kit. The second PCR added Illumina TruSeq-compatible adapters along with sample-specific barcodes. TapeStation and Qubit were used to check library quality and concentration, and around 5.3 ng of each library was pooled. Pooled libraries were sequenced on an Illumina HiSeq2500 single-index Rapid Run with 2 x 100 bp reads and custom sequencing primers. Under the source paper's analysis protocol: MiGEC version 1.2.6 was used for UMI-based consensus assembly to correct PCR and sequencing errors. MiXCR version 2.1.1 was used to carry out V(D)J alignment, clonotype assembly and CDR3 extraction. To normalise gene usage, clonotype sharing and MAIT/NKT TCR abundance, the analysis used the top 1000, 10 000 and 20 000 clonotypes per sample. Diversity was computed as the inverse Simpson index with the vegan R package after downsampling to 27 000 UMIs. Paired Mann-Whitney U tests on discordant twin pairs were used, with Benjamini-Hochberg multiple-testing correction. Reads reprocessed by TCRdb are summarized as one entry per CDR3 protein sequence, and DNA is absent. The V and J calls and clone size are TCRdb's, not the authors'. This sample's clone table shows over 200,000 distinct CDR3 sequences. The ten top clones hold around 1.5% of the sample.

Remarks on this clonotype: There is no known antigen for this receptor.

This receptor was identified in a human donor with ulcerative colitis or Crohn's disease, or a healthy co-twin of an affected twin (not recorded which). Sample: blood. The chain uses TRBV12-3 or TRBV12-4 and TRBJ2-5. The CDR3 reads as follows: CASSFSQETQYF.